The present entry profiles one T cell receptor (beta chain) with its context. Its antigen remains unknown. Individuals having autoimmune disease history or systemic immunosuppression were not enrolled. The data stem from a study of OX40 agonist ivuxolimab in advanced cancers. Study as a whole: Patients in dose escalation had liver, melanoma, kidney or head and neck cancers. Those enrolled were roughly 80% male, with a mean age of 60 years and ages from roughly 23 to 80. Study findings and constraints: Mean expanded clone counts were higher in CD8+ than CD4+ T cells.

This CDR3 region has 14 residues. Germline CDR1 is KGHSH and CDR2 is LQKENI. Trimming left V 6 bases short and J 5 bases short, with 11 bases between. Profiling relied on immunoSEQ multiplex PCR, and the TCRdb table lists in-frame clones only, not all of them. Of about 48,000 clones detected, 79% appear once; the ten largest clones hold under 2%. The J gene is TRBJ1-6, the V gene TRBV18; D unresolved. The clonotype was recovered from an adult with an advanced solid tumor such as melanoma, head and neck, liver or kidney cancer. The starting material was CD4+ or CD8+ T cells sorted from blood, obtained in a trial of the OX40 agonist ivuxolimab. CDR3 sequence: CASSPAGDNSPLHF. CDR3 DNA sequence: TGTGCCAGCTCCCCGGCCGGGGATAATTCACCCCTCCACTTT.